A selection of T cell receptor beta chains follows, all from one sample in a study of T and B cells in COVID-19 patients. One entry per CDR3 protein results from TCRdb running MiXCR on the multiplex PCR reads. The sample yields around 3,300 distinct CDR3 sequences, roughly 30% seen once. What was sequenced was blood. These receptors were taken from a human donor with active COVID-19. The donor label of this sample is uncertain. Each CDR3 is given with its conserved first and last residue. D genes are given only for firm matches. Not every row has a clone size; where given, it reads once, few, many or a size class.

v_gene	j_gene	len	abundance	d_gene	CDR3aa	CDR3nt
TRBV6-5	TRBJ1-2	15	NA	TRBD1	CASRGQEASNYGYTF	TGTGCCAGCAGGGGACAGGAGGCTTCTAACTATGGCTACACCTTC
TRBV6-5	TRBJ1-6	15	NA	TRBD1	CASSFRQGANSPLHF	TGTGCCAGCAGTTTCCGACAGGGGGCTAATTCACCCCTCCACTTT
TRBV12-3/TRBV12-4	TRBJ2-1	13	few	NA	CASNSGVHNEQFF	TGTGCCAGCAACTCAGGGGTTCACAATGAGCAGTTCTTC
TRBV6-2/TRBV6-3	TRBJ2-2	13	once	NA	CASKDFGTGELFF	TGTGCCAGCAAGGATTTCGGAACCGGGGAGCTGTTTTTT
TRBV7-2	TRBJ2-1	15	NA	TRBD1	CASSSRPVGDSLKFF	TGTGCCAGCAGCTCCCGCCCCGTCGGGGACAGTCTCAAGTTCTTC
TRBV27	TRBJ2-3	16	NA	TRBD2	CASKQPGLAKGDTQYF	TGTGCCAGCAAACAACCGGGACTAGCGAAAGGGGATACGCAGTATTTT
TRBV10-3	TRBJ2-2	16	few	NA	CAIKPSLGADTGELFF	TGTGCCATAAAACCCTCGTTGGGGGCTGACACCGGGGAGCTGTTTTTT
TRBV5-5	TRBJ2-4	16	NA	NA	CASSTVGGPHKNIQYF	TGTGCCAGCAGCACCGTAGGAGGCCCCCACAAAAACATTCAGTACTTC
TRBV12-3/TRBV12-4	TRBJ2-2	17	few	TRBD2	CASSLATSGGADGELFF	TGTGCCAGCAGTTTAGCCACTAGCGGGGGGGCGGACGGGGAGCTGTTTTTT
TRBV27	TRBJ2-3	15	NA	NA	CASSSGTLRTDTQYF	TGTGCCAGCAGTTCCGGGACCCTCCGCACAGATACGCAGTATTTT
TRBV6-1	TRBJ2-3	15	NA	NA	CASSELKGSTDTQYF	TGTGCCAGCAGTGAACTAAAAGGGAGCACAGATACGCAGTATTTT
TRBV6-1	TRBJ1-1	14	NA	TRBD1	CASSLRGENTEAFF	TGTGCCAGCAGTCTCAGGGGGGAGAACACTGAAGCTTTCTTT
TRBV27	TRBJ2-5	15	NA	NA	CASSFLRGSEETQYF	TGTGCCAGCAGCTTCCTACGGGGATCGGAAGAGACCCAGTACTTC
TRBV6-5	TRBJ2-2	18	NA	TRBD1	CASSTVPVTGANTGELFF	TGTGCCAGCAGCACTGTCCCCGTGACAGGGGCGAACACCGGGGAGCTGTTTTTT
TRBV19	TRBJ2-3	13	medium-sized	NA	CASSMQGGDTQYF	TGTGCCAGTAGTATGCAGGGGGGAGATACGCAGTATTTT
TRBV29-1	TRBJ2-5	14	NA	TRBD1	CSVQAGGNGETQYF	TGCAGCGTTCAGGCAGGGGGAAATGGAGAGACCCAGTACTTC
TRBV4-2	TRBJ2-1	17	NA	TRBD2	CASSQEGSSGGDNEQFF	TGCGCCAGCAGCCAAGAAGGTTCCAGCGGGGGTGACAATGAGCAGTTCTTC
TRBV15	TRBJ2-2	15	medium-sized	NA	CATSRDPGESGELFF	TGTGCCACCAGCAGAGATCCAGGGGAATCAGGGGAGCTGTTTTTT
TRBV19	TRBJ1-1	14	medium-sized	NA	CASRRQGGDGVAFF	TGTGCCAGTAGAAGGCAGGGCGGTGACGGTGTGGCTTTCTTT
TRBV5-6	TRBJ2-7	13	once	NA	CASSFPTPYEQYF	TGTGCCAGCAGCTTTCCTACCCCTTACGAGCAGTACTTC
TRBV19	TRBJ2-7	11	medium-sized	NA	CASSTGYEQYF	TGTGCCAGTAGTACGGGATATGAGCAGTACTTC
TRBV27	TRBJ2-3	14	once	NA	CASSLTLAWDTQYF	TGTGCCAGCAGCTTAACCCTAGCGTGGGATACGCAGTATTTT
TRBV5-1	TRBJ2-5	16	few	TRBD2	CASSSGGYGTEETQYF	TGCGCCAGCAGCTCGGGGGGGTACGGGACGGAAGAGACCCAGTACTTC
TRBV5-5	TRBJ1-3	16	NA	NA	CASSSISGTPGNTIYF	TGTGCCAGCAGTTCAATATCCGGGACACCAGGAAACACCATATATTTT
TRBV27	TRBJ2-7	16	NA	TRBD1	CASSLGRDRDLYEQYF	TGTGCCAGCAGTTTGGGCCGGGACAGGGACCTCTACGAGCAGTACTTC
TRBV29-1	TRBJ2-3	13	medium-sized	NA	CSVTAENTDTQYF	TGCAGCGTTACGGCTGAAAACACAGATACGCAGTATTTT
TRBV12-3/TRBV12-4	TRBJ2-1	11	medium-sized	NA	CASSLRDEQFF	TGTGCCAGCAGTTTAAGGGATGAGCAGTTCTTC
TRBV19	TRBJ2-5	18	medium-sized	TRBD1	CASSSRTGGAKIQQTQYF	TGTGCCAGTAGTTCCCGGACAGGGGGCGCAAAAATACAACAGACCCAGTACTTC
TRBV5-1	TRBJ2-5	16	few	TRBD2	CASSPGTSGGPGTQYF	TGCGCCAGCAGCCCTGGGACTAGCGGGGGCCCAGGGACCCAGTACTTC
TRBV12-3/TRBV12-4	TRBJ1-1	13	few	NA	CASSTSMNTEAFF	TGTGCCAGCAGTACAAGTATGAACACTGAAGCTTTCTTT
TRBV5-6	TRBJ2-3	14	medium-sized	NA	CASSLGAGVYTQYF	TGTGCCAGCAGCTTGGGGGCAGGGGTTTATACGCAGTATTTT
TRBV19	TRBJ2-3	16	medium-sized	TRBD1	CASSIDVTGGSDTQYF	TGTGCCAGTAGTATTGATGTGACAGGGGGCTCAGATACGCAGTATTTT
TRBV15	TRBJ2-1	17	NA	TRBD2	CATSRGEGLAGGGEQFF	TGTGCCACCAGCAGGGGGGAAGGACTAGCGGGAGGTGGTGAGCAGTTCTTC